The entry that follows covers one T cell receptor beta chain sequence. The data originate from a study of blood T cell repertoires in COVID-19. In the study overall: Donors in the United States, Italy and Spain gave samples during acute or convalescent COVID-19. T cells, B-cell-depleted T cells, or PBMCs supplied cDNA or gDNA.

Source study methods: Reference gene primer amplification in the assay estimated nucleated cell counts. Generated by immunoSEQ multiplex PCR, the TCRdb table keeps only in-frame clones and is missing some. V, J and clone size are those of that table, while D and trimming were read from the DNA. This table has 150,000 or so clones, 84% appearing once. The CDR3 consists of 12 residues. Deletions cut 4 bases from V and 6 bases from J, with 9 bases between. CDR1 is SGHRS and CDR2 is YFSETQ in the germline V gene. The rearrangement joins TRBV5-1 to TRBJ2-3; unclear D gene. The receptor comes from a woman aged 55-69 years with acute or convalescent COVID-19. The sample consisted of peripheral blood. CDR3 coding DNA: TGCGCCAGCAGCCACAGCAGGGATACGCAGTATTTT. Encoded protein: CASSHSRDTQYF.